The 29 T cell receptor beta chains below come from one sample, sequenced in a study of identical twins. TCRdb reprocessed the 5' RACE reads with MiXCR, giving one entry per CDR3 protein. The sample yields hundreds of thousands of distinct CDR3 sequences, under 9% seen once. These data are also associated with another study on yellow fever vaccine responses in identical twins.

The specimen was PBMCs. These receptors were obtained from a woman under 30 in good health.

This chain connects TRBV29-1 to TRBJ2-7, with D maybe TRBD1 (7 bases). V lost 1 base, J lost 2 bases, and 15 bases lay in between. This CDR3 comprises 15 residues. CDR1 and CDR2 from the germline V gene are SQVTM and ANQGSEA. The CDR3 coding sequence is TGCAGCGTTGAAGGGGCAGGGGGGAAGACCTACGAGCAGTACTTC. This gives the protein CSVEGAGGKTYEQYF.

This chain links TRBV4-1 with TRBJ2-1; no reliable D call. The CDR3 is 12 amino acids. Germline assignment: CDR1 MGHRA and CDR2 YSYEKL. Deletions cut 1 base from V and 6 bases from J, with 4 bases between. The CDR3 reads CASSQGSNEQFF. CDR3 coding DNA: TGCGCCAGCAGCCAAGGGAGCAATGAGCAGTTCTTC.

This clonotype was seen a few times. The rearrangement links TRBV27 to TRBJ2-7; 10 bases are a match to TRBD2. The germline gives CDR1 MNHEY, CDR2 SMNVEV (reference sequence). This CDR3 region has 17 residues. The V gene end was trimmed by 6 bases and the J gene end by 4 bases; junction bases not matched to a gene: 15. The CDR3 is CASRLAGVDLPPYEQYF. The CDR3 DNA reads as TGTGCCAGCAGGCTAGCGGGAGTCGATCTCCCCCCTTACGAGCAGTACTTC.

The chain uses TRBV5-8 and TRBJ2-3; 7 bases are shared with TRBD1. This CDR3 is 14 amino acids long. The germline V gene encodes CDR1 SGHTS and CDR2 YDEGEE. J was trimmed by 3 bases and V by 3 bases; bases with no gene match: 4. CDR3 sequence (DNA): TGTGCCAGCAGCTGGGGACAGCCAACAGATACGCAGTATTTT. Encoded protein: CASSWGQPTDTQYF.

This clonotype was recorded at least ten times. The V call is TRBV27, the J call TRBJ2-7, with TRBD2 matching over 11 bases. The CDR3 has 17 amino acids. J was trimmed by 3 bases and V by 4 bases; bases with no gene match: 11. Per the germline V gene, CDR1 is MNHEY and CDR2 is SMNVEV (reference sequence). CDR3 protein: CASSSIVAGTSGYEQYF. Written as DNA, the CDR3 is TGTGCCAGCAGTTCTATTGTGGCCGGGACTAGCGGCTACGAGCAGTACTTC.

As regards this clonotype: This may stem from a read error, because a much larger clone lies one nucleotide away. No conserved phenylalanine or tryptophan is present at the end of the CDR3, so a read error is the likely explanation. CDR3 sequence reads: CASSQEASGAYEQYL. In DNA form, the CDR3 reads TGCGCCAGCAGCCAAGAGGCTAGCGGGGCTTACGAGCAGTACCTC. The gene calls are TRBV4-3 and TRBJ2-7; 9 bases agree with TRBD2. The CDR3 runs to 15 residues. V trimming: 0 bases; J trimming: 4 bases; junction bases outside the gene matches: 4. Germline V gene data show CDR1 as LGHNA and CDR2 as YSLEER.

In this sample, this clonotype turned up a few times. The chain has TRBV20-1 and TRBJ2-2; either TRBD1 or TRBD2 may supply D (5 bases each). V lost 2 bases and J lost 0, with 10 bases in between. The germline V gene has CDR1 DFQATT and CDR2 SNEGSKA (reference sequence). This CDR3 contains 15 residues. CDR3 sequence (DNA): TGCAGTGCTAGAAGAGAGGGGTCGAACACCGGGGAGCTGTTTTTT. Translated: CSARREGSNTGELFF.

The CDR3 loop reads CASSPPPGLGGFDEQYF. CDR3 nucleotide sequence: TGTGCCAGCAGCCCACCCCCCGGACTAGGGGGTTTCGACGAGCAGTACTTC. This rearrangement joins TRBV7-9 to TRBJ2-7, with a weak D call TRBD2 (7 bases). Germline V gene data show CDR1 as SEHNR and CDR2 as FQNEAQ (reference sequence). The CDR3 totals 17 residues. Trimming shortened V by 5 bases and J by 5 bases, and 25 bases separated the two germline ends.

The chain carries TRBV7-2 and TRBJ2-7, with a tentative D call TRBD2 (6 bases). Germline CDR1 reads SGHTA; CDR2 reads FQGNSA. V lost 0 bases to trimming and J lost 3 bases, with 21 bases between them. There are 18 residues in the CDR3. The CDR3 DNA sequence: TGTGCCAGCAGCTTAGCAGGTGGGGCTGACGCGGGACTCTACGAGCAGTACTTC. Translated, it gives CASSLAGGADAGLYEQYF.

This clonotype was seen many times. V usage is TRBV12-3 or TRBV12-4 and J usage is TRBJ1-5; 7 bases align to TRBD1. Trimming at V came to 4 bases and at J to 4 bases, leaving 4 bases not matched to a gene. The CDR3 is made up of 14 amino acids. In DNA, the CDR3 is TGTGCCAGCAGTTCCCGGGACAGAAATCAGCCCCAGCATTTT. Translation: CASSSRDRNQPQHF.

This chain uses TRBV5-6 with TRBJ2-1; D unclear. V gave up 3 bases and J gave up 10 bases, with 8 bases separating them. Looked up from germline, CDR1 is SGHDT and CDR2 is YYEEEE. The CDR3 covers 11 residues. The CDR3 protein is CASSYSVEQFF. The CDR3 nucleotides are TGTGCCAGCAGCTATTCGGTGGAGCAGTTCTTC.

The CDR3 spells CASSWEGQLRNEAFF. CDR3 nucleotides: TGTGCCAGCAGCTGGGAGGGGCAGCTCCGGAATGAAGCTTTCTTT. The chain joins TRBV7-9 to TRBJ1-1, with D possibly being TRBD1 (5 bases). V lost 4 bases and J lost 7, with 19 bases in between. Germline V gene data show CDR1 as SEHNR and CDR2 as FQNEAQ (reference sequence). The length of the CDR3 is 15 residues.

This clonotype was picked up a small number of times. The chain combines TRBV3-1 with TRBJ1-5; D call uncertain. The germline V gene encodes CDR1 LGHDT and CDR2 YNNKEL (reference sequence). The CDR3 totals 14 residues. The V end was cut by 3 bases, the J end by 8 bases, with 14 bases between. The CDR3 nucleotides are TGTGCCAGCAGCCATCTCGGCTCTTCCGAGCCCCAGCATTTT. Amino acid sequence: CASSHLGSSEPQHF.

The chain combines TRBV12-3 or TRBV12-4 with TRBJ2-5; D might be TRBD2 (6 bases). The V gene lost 8 bases and the J gene lost 3 bases, with 13 bases spanning the gap. This CDR3 has 13 amino acids. The CDR3 loop reads CASALWGEETQYF. The CDR3 coding sequence is TGTGCCAGCGCCCTCTGGGGGGAAGAGACCCAGTACTTC.

This clonotype was seen at least ten times. J is TRBJ2-3 and V is TRBV4-1; TRBD2 matches 12 bases. CDR1 and CDR2 (germline): MGHRA, YSYEKL. The CDR3 loop spans 16 amino acids. With 3 bases clipped from V and 6 bases from J, the junction kept 7 bases outside the gene matches. The CDR3 region is CASSHGLAGYADTQYF. CDR3 in DNA: TGCGCCAGCAGCCACGGACTAGCGGGATATGCGGATACGCAGTATTTT.

This chain uses TRBV10-2 with TRBJ2-1, with D possibly matching TRBD1 (6 bases). V dropped 2 bases and J dropped 5 bases, with 19 bases sitting between them. Germline V gene sequence: CDR1 WSHSY, CDR2 SAAADI. The CDR3 covers 17 residues. The CDR3 sequence is CASSEGGLGAQNNEQFF. Here the CDR3 DNA reads TGCGCCAGCAGTGAGGGGGGCTTGGGGGCGCAAAACAATGAGCAGTTCTTC.

The CDR3 sequence is CASSLNSWRPTNNEQFF. In DNA, the CDR3 is TGTGCCAGCAGTTTAAATAGTTGGAGGCCAACCAACAATGAGCAGTTCTTC. The genes are TRBV12-3 or TRBV12-4 and TRBJ2-1, with a weak D call TRBD2 (5 bases). Trimming removed 2 bases at V and 5 bases at J, with 19 bases between. This CDR3 region has 17 residues.

This clonotype was seen repeatedly, ten times or more. The germline gene is not matched at one end of the junction; a read error may be the cause. The CDR3 loop is CASSLGGDEQYF. As DNA, the CDR3 is TGTGCCAGCAGTTTAGGAGGGGACGAGCAGTACTTC. The chain has TRBV7-9 and TRBJ2-7, with D possibly being TRBD2 (6 bases). This CDR3 is 12 amino acids long. Germline V gives CDR1 SEHNR, CDR2 FQNEAQ (reference sequence). The variable domain in full, with the rest retrieved from reference TRBV7-9 and TRBJ2-7, is DTGVSQNPRHKITKRGQNVTFRCDPISEHNRLYWYRQTLGQGPEFLTYFQNEAQLEKSRLLSDRFSAERPKGSFSTLEIQRTEQGDSAMYLCASSLGGDEQYFGPGTRLTVT.

This clonotype was detected a few times. The chain has TRBV20-1 and TRBJ1-5; D is uncertain. CDR3 size: 11 residues. Germline V lookup: CDR1 DFQATT, CDR2 SNEGSKA (reference sequence). Trimming removed 7 bases at V and 3 bases at J, with 7 bases between. CDR3 region: CSVADNQPQHF. The CDR3 nucleotides read TGCAGTGTGGCAGACAATCAGCCCCAGCATTTT.

As concerns this clonotype: Compared with germline, one end of the junction differs, possibly owing to a read error. The chain is built from TRBV9 and TRBJ2-6, with 8 bases fitting TRBD1. Germline CDR1 and CDR2: SGDLS and YYNGEE. This CDR3 has 17 residues. The chain's CDR3 is CASDQGQANSGANILTF. The CDR3 coding sequence is TGTGCCAGCGACCAGGGACAGGCCAACTCTGGGGCCAACATCCTGACTTTC.

There are many counts of this clonotype. This chain uses TRBV3-1 with TRBJ1-6; 7 positions match TRBD1. The junction had 4 bases not matched to a gene; V was cut back by 2 bases and J by 6 bases. The CDR3 loop spans 15 amino acids. CDR1 LGHDT and CDR2 YNNKEL come from the germline V gene (reference sequence). The CDR3 spells CASSQSGTVNSPLHF. The CDR3 nucleotides are TGTGCCAGCAGCCAATCCGGGACAGTTAATTCACCCCTCCACTTT.

This clonotype was counted between two and nine times. V is TRBV20-1 and J is TRBJ2-3; D gene unclear. The CDR3 is 16 residues long. CDR1 and CDR2 from the germline V gene are DFQATT and SNEGSKA (reference sequence). The V gene lost 1 base and the J gene lost 1 base, with 15 bases spanning the gap. The DNA of the CDR3 is TGCAGTGCTAGAGGAAAACGACTCGACCGCACAGATACGCAGTATTTT. It encodes CSARGKRLDRTDTQYF.

The rearrangement links TRBV24-1 to TRBJ2-3; the D gene could be TRBD1 or TRBD2 (6 bases each). The CDR3 has 20 residues. The germline V and J ends were trimmed by 1 base and 1 base, with 23 bases remaining between them. CDR1 and CDR2 (germline): KGHDR, SFDVKD. The CDR3 DNA reads as TGTGCCACCAGTGATTTTGGGGGGCAAAAGGTATTAAGCCGCACAGATACGCAGTATTTT. Amino acid sequence: CATSDFGGQKVLSRTDTQYF.

This clonotype was found many times. The rearrangement uses TRBV7-9 and TRBJ1-1; D is ambiguous. From germline, CDR1 is SEHNR and CDR2 FQNEAQ (reference sequence). Between the trimmed V and J ends, which lost 3 bases and 3 bases, there was a span of 8 bases. This CDR3 comprises 13 residues. The CDR3 here is CASSFSAYTEAFF. The CDR3 DNA follows: TGTGCCAGCAGCTTTTCGGCTTACACTGAAGCTTTCTTT.

The V call is TRBV15, the J call TRBJ2-5; no clear D. This CDR3 contains 15 residues. Trimming shortened V by 0 bases and J by 5 bases, and 13 bases separated the two germline ends. Germline lookup yields CDR1 LNHNV and CDR2 YYDKDF (reference sequence). Written as DNA, the CDR3 is TGTGCCACCAGCAGAGATCCCCGATCTGGGGAGACCCAGTACTTC. Its protein product is CATSRDPRSGETQYF.

This clonotype occurred many times. The chain couples TRBV12-3 or TRBV12-4 to TRBJ1-1; perhaps TRBD1 as D (5 bases). The length of the CDR3 is 14 residues. Trimming removed 5 bases from V and 10 bases from J, with 20 bases in between. The CDR3 region has the DNA TGTGCCAGCAGTCCTGTAGGGGCCGCGGTCAGAGCTTTCTTT. It translates to CASSPVGAAVRAFF.

Comments on this clonotype: One base away lies a much larger clone, so this may be a sequencing read error. The chain couples TRBV12-3 or TRBV12-4 to TRBJ1-1, with a tentative D call TRBD1 (5 bases). The CDR3 extends over 15 amino acids. The CDR3 region has the DNA TGTGCCAGCAGTTTGGCTCAGGGCGTAAACATTGAAGCTTTCTTT. Its translation is CASSLAQGVNIEAFF.

The table lists this clonotype with many counts. This chain connects TRBV7-2 to TRBJ2-5, with D tentatively TRBD2 (6 bases). The CDR3 length is 16 residues. Trimming left V 5 bases short and J 2 bases short, with 18 bases between. Germline V lookup: CDR1 SGHTA, CDR2 FQGNSA. CDR3 sequence reads: CASSRSSGYTQETQYF. For the CDR3, the DNA is TGTGCCAGCAGCAGGAGCAGCGGGTATACTCAAGAGACCCAGTACTTC.

The V and J genes are TRBV28 and TRBJ2-7; no clear D gene. Germline assignment: CDR1 MDHEN and CDR2 SYDVKM. This CDR3 region has 14 residues. Trimming left V 1 base short and J 3 bases short, with 10 bases between. As DNA, the CDR3 is TGTGCCAGCAGTTTATCTGGCTCAGACTACGAGCAGTACTTC. As protein: CASSLSGSDYEQYF. The entire variable domain, with the rest obtained from reference TRBV28 and TRBJ2-7, is as follows: DVKVTQSSRYLVKRTGEKVFLECVQDMDHENMFWYRQDPGLGLRLIYFSYDVKMKEKGDIPEGYSVSREKKERFSLILESASTNQTSMYLCASSLSGSDYEQYFGPGTRLTVT.